These 30 T cell receptor beta chains were all obtained from the same sample, sequenced in a study of response to subunit inactivated influenza vaccine. In TCRdb, the RT-PCR reads were re-called with MiXCR into one record per CDR3 protein. The repertoire holds around 580,000 distinct CDR3 sequences, with 14% as singletons. The specimen comprised PBMCs from blood, sampled roughly 13 days after vaccination. The receptors derive from a man aged 50 or older who received an inactivated influenza vaccine.

CDR3 residues: CASSVGAGGRNEQFF. CDR3 nucleotides: TGTGCCAGCAGCGTAGGAGCGGGGGGCCGGAATGAGCAGTTCTTC. The chain employs TRBV9 and TRBJ2-1; 9 nucleotides align to TRBD2. The germline gives CDR1 SGDLS, CDR2 YYNGEE. This CDR3 has 15 amino acids. Germline trimming cut 0 bases from V and 7 bases from J; bases unmatched to any gene: 5.

This clonotype was detected a few times. The genes are TRBV21-1 and TRBJ1-4; TRBD1, the table's D call, lacks a check against the DNA. TRBV21-1 is classified as a pseudogene. The CDR3 is 17 residues long. The CDR3 is CASSKEKDRGRDEKLFF. CDR3 coding DNA: TGTGCCAGCAGCAAGGAAAAGGACAGGGGGCGCGATGAAAAACTGTTTTTT.

This clonotype was picked up a small number of times. The chain is built from TRBV11-2 and TRBJ2-3; D is undetermined. Per the germline V gene, CDR1 is SGHAT and CDR2 is FQNNGV. Deletions cut 6 bases from V and 6 bases from J, with 25 bases between. This CDR3 has 17 amino acids. The CDR3 nucleotides are TGTGCCAGCAGACCAATTCCGAAAATGAACTCTCCCGATACGCAGTATTTT. Its translation: CASRPIPKMNSPDTQYF.

The sample holds many counts of this clonotype. The chain couples TRBV5-1 to TRBJ2-7; D unresolved. Germline CDR1 reads SGHRS; CDR2 reads YFSETQ. The CDR3 covers 12 residues. The V gene lost 1 base and the J gene lost 7 bases, with 9 bases spanning the gap. CDR3 bases: TGCGCCAGCAGCTTGCCAGGCCCGGAGCAGTACTTC. Residues: CASSLPGPEQYF.

This clonotype was seen only a few times. This chain links TRBV29-1 with TRBJ1-1; D is possibly TRBD1 (6 bases). Germline lookup yields CDR1 SQVTM and CDR2 ANQGSEA. This CDR3 is 17 amino acids long. V dropped 6 bases and J dropped 0 bases, with 23 bases sitting between them. The CDR3 DNA reads TGCAGCGTCCAAACGAAGACACAGGGACCGTTGAACACTGAAGCTTTCTTT. It yields the protein CSVQTKTQGPLNTEAFF.

This clonotype was observed a few times. The rearrangement joins TRBV18 to TRBJ1-4; D unresolved. V was cut by 3 bases and J by 1 base, with 6 bases left in between. The length of the CDR3 is 14 residues. Germline V gives CDR1 KGHSH, CDR2 LQKENI. The CDR3 region is CASSPGRTNEKLFF. The DNA for the CDR3 is TGTGCCAGCTCACCGGGAAGAACTAATGAAAAACTGTTTTTT.

V is TRBV15 and J is TRBJ1-2, with TRBD1 as a possible D gene (6 bases). V was shortened by 2 bases and J by 6 bases, with 16 bases between the two germline ends. Germline V gives CDR1 LNHNV, CDR2 YYDKDF (reference sequence). CDR3 size: 15 residues. CDR3 amino acids: CATSRPGDMFNGYTF. CDR3 DNA sequence: TGTGCCACCAGCAGACCAGGGGATATGTTTAATGGCTACACCTTC.

This clonotype has a handful of counts. V gene TRBV20-1 combines with J gene TRBJ1-4; TRBD1 aligns across 9 bases. Germline CDR1 and CDR2: DFQATT and SNEGSKA (reference sequence). There are 13 residues in the CDR3. J lost 8 bases, V lost 6 bases, and 7 bases had no gene match. The CDR3 DNA reads as TGCAGTGCCAAACAGGGGGCGCGGGAAAAACTGTTTTTT. Residues: CSAKQGAREKLFF.

This clonotype was counted at least ten times. V and J are TRBV12-3 or TRBV12-4 and TRBJ2-7, with a weak D call TRBD2 (5 bases). The CDR3 is made up of 14 amino acids. V lost 6 bases to trimming and J lost 2 bases, with 14 bases between them. CDR3 loop: CASRRVGQAYEQYF. The DNA for the CDR3 is TGTGCCAGCAGGCGGGTCGGGCAGGCCTACGAGCAGTACTTC.

This clonotype has a handful of counts. The CDR3 loop is CSARDLGASSGGSGELFF. Written as DNA, the CDR3 is TGCAGTGCTAGAGATCTGGGAGCGTCTAGCGGCGGCTCCGGGGAGCTGTTTTTT. V is TRBV20-1 and J is TRBJ2-2, with 7 bases fitting TRBD2. CDR1 and CDR2 from the germline V gene are DFQATT and SNEGSKA (reference sequence). The CDR3 extends over 18 amino acids. The ends lost 0 bases at V and 6 bases at J; junction bases unmatched: 16.

This clonotype turned up a few times. The chain couples TRBV5-1 to TRBJ2-1; 11 bases fit TRBD1. In germline, CDR1 is SGHRS, CDR2 YFSETQ. After removal of 0 bases from V and 9 bases from J, the junction contained 8 bases not matched to a gene. CDR3 length: 16 residues. The CDR3 region has the DNA TGCGCCAGCAGCTTGGTCCGGACAGGGGGCTGGAGTGAGCAGTTCTTC. Protein product: CASSLVRTGGWSEQFF.

This chain joins TRBV9 and TRBJ2-7, with D hard to call. Deletions cut 0 bases from V and 2 bases from J, with 15 bases between. Germline values: CDR1 SGDLS, CDR2 YYNGEE. The CDR3 has 16 residues. The CDR3 nucleotides read TGTGCCAGCAGCGTAGGTCTGGGAACTGAGACCTACGAGCAGTACTTC. As protein: CASSVGLGTETYEQYF.

This clonotype was counted ten times or more. V usage is TRBV20-1 and J usage is TRBJ2-1; D uncertain. V was pared by 6 bases and J by 1 base, with 7 bases between. CDR1 and CDR2 from the germline V gene are DFQATT and SNEGSKA (reference sequence). The CDR3 is 12 residues long. The CDR3: CSAPPSYNEQFF. The CDR3 region has the DNA TGCAGTGCCCCCCCTTCCTACAATGAGCAGTTCTTC.

This clonotype was seen repeatedly, ten times or more. The chain has TRBV11-2 and TRBJ1-6; D unclear. V shed 0 bases and J shed 13 bases, with 7 bases lying between them. The CDR3 extends over 12 amino acids. Germline V gene sequence: CDR1 SGHAT, CDR2 FQNNGV. DNA of the CDR3: TGTGCCAGCAGCTTAGATCGCTTCCCCCTCCACTTT. It encodes CASSLDRFPLHF.

J is TRBJ2-7 and V is TRBV4-3, with TRBD2 matching 10 bases. The CDR3 sequence is 16 residues long. Germline assignment: CDR1 LGHNA and CDR2 YSLEER. The V and J ends lost 1 base and 6 bases, in that order; junction bases with no gene match: 9. The CDR3 sequence is CASSQAYLAGACEQYF. DNA for the CDR3: TGCGCCAGCAGCCAAGCGTATCTAGCGGGAGCCTGCGAGCAGTACTTC.

With respect to this clonotype: The conserved phenylalanine or tryptophan normally closing the CDR3 is absent here, so this likely arose from a read error. The DNA of the CDR3 is TGTGCCAGCGGTAGTAGCTTGGAGGACGAGCAGTACTAC. Residues: CASGSSLEDEQYY. The J gene is TRBJ2-7, the V gene TRBV14, with D possibly TRBD2 on 5 matching bases. The CDR3 is 13 amino acids. V was shortened by 8 bases and J by 5 bases, with 16 bases between the two germline ends. From germline, CDR1 is SGHDN and CDR2 FVKESK.

This clonotype has a handful of counts. The J gene is TRBJ2-7, the V gene TRBV7-9; unclear D gene. V was pared by 0 bases and J by 0 bases, with 15 bases between. The CDR3 is made up of 17 amino acids. CDR1 is SEHNR and CDR2 is FQNEAQ in the germline V gene (reference sequence). The CDR3 reads CASSLARFAESSYEQYF. For the CDR3, the DNA is TGTGCCAGCAGCTTAGCTAGATTCGCGGAGAGCTCCTACGAGCAGTACTTC.

This clonotype was detected only a few times. The chain employs TRBV10-3 and TRBJ2-7; D might be TRBD1 (5 bases). Trimming removed 4 bases at V and 5 bases at J, with 12 bases between. Per the germline V gene, CDR1 is ENHRY and CDR2 is SYGVKD. The CDR3 runs 13 residues. The CDR3 nucleotides are TGTGCCATCAGTGGGAATTCAGGGAACGAGCAGTACTTC. This encodes CAISGNSGNEQYF.

The chain combines TRBV15 with TRBJ2-4, with TRBD1 identical over 7 bases. Germline V gene data show CDR1 as LNHNV and CDR2 as YYDKDF (reference sequence). This CDR3 comprises 16 residues. V dropped 0 bases and J dropped 0; count of bases not matched to a gene: 2. The CDR3 DNA reads as TGTGCCACCAGCAGAGAAGGACAGGTAGCCAAAAACATTCAGTACTTC. This encodes CATSREGQVAKNIQYF.

The chain combines TRBV5-6 with TRBJ2-2, with 8 bases lining up with TRBD1. V trimming: 0 bases; J trimming: 5 bases; junction bases outside the gene matches: 9. CDR1 and CDR2 from the germline V gene are SGHDT and YYEEEE. This CDR3 is built from 17 residues. The CDR3 DNA reads as TGTGCCAGCAGCTTGGCGGGGCAGGGGGCGAGGACCGGGGAGCTGTTTTTT. It specifies CASSLAGQGARTGELFF.

This clonotype was seen a few times. The chain has TRBV29-1 and TRBJ2-3; D may be TRBD1 (5 bases). Per the germline V gene, CDR1 is SQVTM and CDR2 is ANQGSEA. The CDR3 is 15 residues long. V gave up 4 bases and J gave up 1 base, with 15 bases separating them. CDR3 bases: TGCAGCGTTGCGGGCAGGGATGGGGGCACAGATACGCAGTATTTT. Amino acid sequence: CSVAGRDGGTDTQYF.

This rearrangement joins TRBV4-2 to TRBJ1-5; weak D call: TRBD1 (5 bases). The CDR3 extends over 15 amino acids. Germline assignment: CDR1 LGHNA and CDR2 YNFKEQ. V gave up 0 bases and J gave up 4 bases, with 10 bases separating them. CDR3 coding DNA: TGTGCCAGCAGCCAAGAGCAGGGTGGGAATCAGCCCCAGCATTTT. It is translated as CASSQEQGGNQPQHF.

This clonotype was counted a few times. V usage is TRBV5-5 and J usage is TRBJ2-1, with D tentatively TRBD1 or TRBD2 (5 bases each). This CDR3 has 16 residues. The germline V and J ends were trimmed by 0 bases and 4 bases, with 14 bases remaining between them. The germline gives CDR1 SGHKS, CDR2 YYEKEE (reference sequence). DNA of the CDR3: TGTGCCAGCAGCTTGGCCAGGGACGCTTATTACAATGAGCAGTTCTTC. It codes for CASSLARDAYYNEQFF.

In this sample, this clonotype turned up many times. This chain links TRBV7-9 with TRBJ2-1; unclear D gene. Trimming took 5 bases from V and 1 from J, leaving 21 bases between them. CDR1 is SEHNR, CDR2 FQNEAQ, per germline (reference sequence). CDR3 length equals 18 residues. CDR3 coding DNA: TGTGCCAGCAGCCCCCGGCAGGCATTAATGGGTTCCTACAATGAGCAGTTCTTC. This codes for CASSPRQALMGSYNEQFF.

The gene calls are TRBV11-1 and TRBJ2-6; the match to TRBD2 covers 13 bases. Looked up from germline, CDR1 is SGHAT and CDR2 is FQDESV (reference sequence). The CDR3 runs 20 residues. V gave up 5 bases and J gave up 0 bases; unmatched junction bases: 10. CDR3 in DNA: TGTGCCAGCAGCCCTCTGACTAGCGGGAGGTTAAGCTCTGGGGCCAACGTCCTGACTTTC. This codes for CASSPLTSGRLSSGANVLTF.

This chain connects TRBV14 to TRBJ2-5, with D perhaps being TRBD1 or TRBD2 (5 bases each). Germline CDR1 and CDR2: SGHDN and FVKESK. The CDR3 has 16 amino acids. Trimming removed 1 base at V and 5 bases at J, with 17 bases between. The CDR3, as DNA: TGTGCCAGCAGCCAAGGGCTAAGGGACCGGAGCGAGACCCAGTACTTC. This sequence encodes CASSQGLRDRSETQYF.

The V and J genes are TRBV5-5 and TRBJ2-1; a possible D gene is TRBD2 (5 bases). V was shortened by 1 base and J by 8 bases, with 16 bases between the two germline ends. Germline V gives CDR1 SGHKS, CDR2 YYEKEE (reference sequence). The CDR3 loop spans 15 amino acids. The CDR3 region is CASSLWAVRRDEQFF. In DNA form, the CDR3 reads TGTGCCAGCAGCTTGTGGGCGGTACGGCGGGATGAGCAGTTCTTC.

A few counts support this clonotype. This chain links TRBV7-9 with TRBJ2-3; possibly TRBD1 for D (6 bases). V was trimmed by 6 bases and J by 6 bases, leaving 13 bases between them. The CDR3 loop spans 13 amino acids. Germline assignment: CDR1 SEHNR and CDR2 FQNEAQ (reference sequence). CDR3 DNA sequence: TGTGCCAGCAGTCAGGGGTCGAAGGATACGCAGTATTTT. Protein: CASSQGSKDTQYF.

This clonotype came up a few times. J is TRBJ2-3 and V is TRBV29-1; the match to TRBD2 covers 15 bases. There are 16 residues in the CDR3. CDR1 and CDR2 (germline): SQVTM, ANQGSEA. Trimming at V came to 7 bases and at J to 2 bases, leaving 7 bases not matched to a gene. The DNA for the CDR3 is TGCAGCGCGGGAGGACTAGCGGGGGGGTACACAGATACGCAGTATTTT. Amino acid sequence: CSAGGLAGGYTDTQYF.

This clonotype was counted ten times or more. The rearrangement joins TRBV20-1 to TRBJ1-5, with 7 bases lining up with TRBD1. The trim removed 3 bases at V and 9 bases at J, leaving 11 bases unmatched. Germline CDR1 is DFQATT and CDR2 is SNEGSKA (reference sequence). The CDR3 has 14 residues. In DNA form, the CDR3 reads TGCAGTGCTAGGCTGCGCCAGGGGGGAAGGCCCCAGCATTTT. Translated: CSARLRQGGRPQHF.